This T cell receptor (beta chain) was obtained from a study of blood T cell repertoires in COVID-19. The length of the CDR3 is 13 residues. V was pared by 3 bases and J by 4 bases, with 9 bases between. Germline loops: CDR1 SEHNR, CDR2 FQNEAQ (reference sequence). Measured with immunoSEQ multiplex PCR; TCRdb has only the in-frame clones, and not every one. The sample consists of 450,000 or so clones, about 88% of them appearing once. The chain combines TRBV7-9 with TRBJ1-1; D remains ambiguous. Sample: peripheral blood. This receptor was obtained from a man aged 18 to 29 with COVID-19, enrolled during active disease. In DNA form, the CDR3 reads TGTGCCAGCAGCTTCGAGGTCGGCACTGAAGCTTTCTTT. Protein product: CASSFEVGTEAFF.